This T cell receptor (beta chain) appears in the sequencing data of a study of T-cell reconstitution after alpha-beta-depleted transplantation in children. Study results and caveats: Expanded graft clones numbering several hundred reportedly gave rise to alpha-beta T cells about two months after transplant. In some patients, recipient T cells and intrathymic progenitors surviving conditioning explained high day-60 diversity.

The V and J ends lost 4 bases and 2 bases respectively, with 14 bases between them. The CDR3 sequence is 15 residues long. Looked up from germline, CDR1 is SEHNR and CDR2 is FQNEAQ (reference sequence). This clonotype was recorded at least ten times. Its target is unknown. Unique molecular identifiers tagged the TCRbeta library. TCRdb re-called the PCR reads with MiXCR, one entry per CDR3 protein. The sample lists 450,000 to 550,000 distinct CDR3 sequences, over 10% occurring once. This TCR derives from a female patient aged 2-9 years who had a stem cell transplant for aplastic anemia, so the T cells may come from the graft donor. The V call is TRBV7-9, the J call TRBJ2-5, with D unclear. Sequenced here: PBMCs, mostly from graft donor cells, sampled 180 days after TCRalphabeta/CD19-depleted stem cell transplant. CDR3 residues: CASSSVQTAQETQYF. The CDR3 DNA is TGTGCCAGCAGCTCGGTGCAAACCGCTCAAGAGACCCAGTACTTC.